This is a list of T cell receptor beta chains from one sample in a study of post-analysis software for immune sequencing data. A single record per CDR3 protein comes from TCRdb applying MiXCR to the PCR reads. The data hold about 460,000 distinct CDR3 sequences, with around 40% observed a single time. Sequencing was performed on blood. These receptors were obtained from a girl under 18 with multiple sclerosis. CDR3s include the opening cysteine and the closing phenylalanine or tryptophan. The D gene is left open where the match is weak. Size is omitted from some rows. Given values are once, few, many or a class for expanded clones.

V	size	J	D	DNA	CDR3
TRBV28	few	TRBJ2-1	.	TGTGCCAGCAGCTCTAGCTTGTGGATCAATGAGCAGTTCTTC	CASSSSLWINEQFF
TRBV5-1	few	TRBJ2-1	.	TGCGCCAGCAGATCGGCGATCGGGCGCGATGAGCAGTTCTTC	CASRSAIGRDEQFF
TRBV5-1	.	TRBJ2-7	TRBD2	TGCGCCAGCAGCCCGACCTGGACTAGCGTAACCTACGAGCAGTACTTC	CASSPTWTSVTYEQYF
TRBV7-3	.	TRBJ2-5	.	TGTGCCAGCAGCTTAAGGGGGCGGGAAGCAGAGACCCAGTACTTC	CASSLRGREAETQYF
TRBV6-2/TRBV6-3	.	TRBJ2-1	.	TGTGCCAGCAGTGACGGCCCGCGGGAGTTCTTC	CASSDGPREFF
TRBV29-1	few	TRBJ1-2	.	TGCAGCGTTGAAGATCTGGACCTCTATGGCTACACCTTC	CSVEDLDLYGYTF
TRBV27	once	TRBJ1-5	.	TGTGCCAGCAGTTTGGGCAGCGAGTATCAGCCCCAGCATTTT	CASSLGSEYQPQHF
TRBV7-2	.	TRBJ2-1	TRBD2	TGTGCCAGCAGCTCGGGACTAGCGGGAGTGGCCTACAATGAGCAGTTCTTC	CASSSGLAGVAYNEQFF
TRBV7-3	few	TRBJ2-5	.	TGTGCCAGCGGAGGGGGACCGGAGACCCAGTACTTC	CASGGGPETQYF
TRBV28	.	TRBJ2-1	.	TGTGCCAGCCATCCGTCGGGCTTTAGCAGTGAGAATGAGCAGTTCTTT	CASHPSGFSSENEQFF
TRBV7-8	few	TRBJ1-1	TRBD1	TGTGCCAGCAGCCCCCCATTGCAGGGGGCGACTGAAGCTTTCTTT	CASSPPLQGATEAFF
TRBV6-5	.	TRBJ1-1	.	TGTGCCAGCATCAAAAGGTCGGGGGGCACTGAAGCTTTCTTT	CASIKRSGGTEAFF
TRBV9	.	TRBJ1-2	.	TGTGCCAGCAGCGTAGGCGGGGGGCTGGACTATGGCTACACCTTC	CASSVGGGLDYGYTF
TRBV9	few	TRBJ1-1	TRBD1	TGTGCCAGCAGCGGCGGGACAGGAGACATGAACACTGAAGCTTTCTTT	CASSGGTGDMNTEAFF
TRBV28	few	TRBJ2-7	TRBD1	TGTGCCAGCAGTTCCCGAACGGGACAGAGGCCCTACGAGCAGTACTTC	CASSSRTGQRPYEQYF
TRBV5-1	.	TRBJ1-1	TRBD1	TGCGCCAGCAGCGGGACAGGAGGGGACACTGAAGCTTTCTTT	CASSGTGGDTEAFF
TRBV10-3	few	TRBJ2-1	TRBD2	TGTGCCATCAGTCGGACTAGCTACCGAGACGAGCAGTTCTTC	CAISRTSYRDEQFF
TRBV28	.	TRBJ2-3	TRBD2	TGTGCCAGCAGTGTAGGCCACGGGGCGGGAGTGGATACGCAGTATTTT	CASSVGHGAGVDTQYF
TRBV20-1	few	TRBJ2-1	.	TGCAGTGCTAGCTGGGCGGAGATACAGTTCTTC	CSASWAEIQFF
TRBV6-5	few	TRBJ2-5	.	TGTGCCAGCAGATCCCCAGGGGTTAGGGAGACCCAGTACTTC	CASRSPGVRETQYF
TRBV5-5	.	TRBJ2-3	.	TGTGCCAGCAGCTTGGAGCCAGATACGCAGTATTTT	CASSLEPDTQYF
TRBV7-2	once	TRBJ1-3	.	TGTGCCAGCAGCCCCCGCGCTGGAAACACCATATATTTT	CASSPRAGNTIYF
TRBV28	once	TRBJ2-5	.	TGTGCCAGCAGTTTAAGTCGGGGAGTAACAGAGACCCAGTACTTC	CASSLSRGVTETQYF
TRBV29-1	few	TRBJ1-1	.	TGCAGCTCAACGGAAGGCCAGGACGCTGAAGCTTTCTTT	CSSTEGQDAEAFF
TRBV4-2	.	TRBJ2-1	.	TGTGCCAGCAGCCAAGCCCACACTGAGCAGTTCTTC	CASSQAHTEQFF
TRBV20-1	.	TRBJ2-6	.	TGCAGTGCTACGTGGTCTTCCCCTGGGGCCAACGTCCTGACTTTC	CSATWSSPGANVLTF
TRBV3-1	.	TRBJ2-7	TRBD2	TGTGCCAGCAGCCCCGGGACTAGCGGGTACCCGAACTCCTACAATGAGCAGTACTTC	CASSPGTSGYPNSYNEQYF
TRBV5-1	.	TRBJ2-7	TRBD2	TGCGCCAGCAGCCCTAGCGGGAGTCAGTACGAGCAGTACTTC	CASSPSGSQYEQYF
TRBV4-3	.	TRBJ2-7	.	TGCGCCAGCAGCCGGGGAGTCGACAGGGAGGGCGAGCAGTACTTC	CASSRGVDREGEQYF
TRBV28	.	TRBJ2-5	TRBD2	TGTGCCAGCAGTTTAAGGGGACTAGCGGGATTTGTGCAGTACTTC	CASSLRGLAGFVQYF
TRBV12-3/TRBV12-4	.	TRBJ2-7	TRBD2	TGTGCCAGCACCCAGGGACTAGCGGTACCCTCCTACGAGCAGTACTTC	CASTQGLAVPSYEQYF
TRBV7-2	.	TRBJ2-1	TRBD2	TGTGCCAGCAGCTTAGAGCGGCGGGGGGGGGAGCAGTTCTTC	CASSLERRGGEQFF
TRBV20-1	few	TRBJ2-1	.	TGCAGTGCCAACGACAGGTCCCCGTTGGCGGGAGCAACCGGGCGCAATGAGCAGTTCTTC	CSANDRSPLAGATGRNEQFF
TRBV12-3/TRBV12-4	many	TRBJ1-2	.	TGTGCCAGCAGTTTTGGCAGGGGAAATGGCTACACCTTC	CASSFGRGNGYTF
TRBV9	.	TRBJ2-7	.	TGTGCCAGCAGCGCCGTGGGGGGTTCTCTCACACCCTACGAGCAGTACTTC	CASSAVGGSLTPYEQYF
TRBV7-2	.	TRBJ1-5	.	TGTGCCAGCAGCTTGAGGGTTTGGGGCAATCAGCCCCAGCATTTT	CASSLRVWGNQPQHF
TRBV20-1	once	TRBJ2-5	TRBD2	TGCAGTGCTATCGGCTCACTAGCGGAGAGCCAGTACTTC	CSAIGSLAESQYF